This T cell receptor (beta chain) was retrieved from a study of T-cell reconstitution after alpha-beta-depleted transplantation in children. CDR1 is MNHEY, CDR2 SMNVEV, per germline (reference sequence). The CDR3 runs 11 residues. Germline trimming cut 6 bases from V and 6 bases from J; bases unmatched to any gene: 2. Comment on this clonotype: Its specificity is not known.

Study conclusions and caveats: At one year after transplant, newly produced T cells mostly accounted for T-cell counts and diversity. Where alpha-beta T cells came from about two months after transplant was reportedly several hundred expanded graft clones.

The library targeted TCRbeta and was prepared with unique molecular identifiers. A single record per CDR3 protein comes from TCRdb applying MiXCR to the PCR reads. The sample yields 600,000 or so distinct CDR3 sequences, 23% seen once. This specimen consisted of PBMCs, mostly from graft donor cells, obtained 360 days after TCRalphabeta/CD19-depleted stem cell transplant. V is TRBV27 and J is TRBJ2-7, with TRBD1 matching over 7 bases. The sequence was obtained from a boy under two years old who had a stem cell transplant for acute myeloid leukemia, so the T cells may come from the graft donor. Written as DNA, the CDR3 is TGTGCCAGCAGCAGGGGGACCGAGCAGTACTTC. It encodes CASSRGTEQYF.